Below, 15 T cell receptor beta chains from the same sample are listed, as sequenced in a study of blood T cell repertoires in COVID-19. Data came from immunoSEQ multiplex PCR; TCRdb stores just in-frame clones and leaves some out. The sample has 150,000 to 200,000 clones; roughly 93% are singletons. The sequencing sample was made of peripheral blood. These receptors were obtained from a young man with acute or convalescent COVID-19.

This clone was counted once. The chain combines TRBV7-8 with TRBJ2-7; 14 bases are a match to TRBD2. The V gene's germline CDR1 is SGHVS and CDR2 FQNEAQ. The V segment lost 3 bases and the J segment 5 bases; nucleotides outside the gene matches: 3. The CDR3 runs 15 residues. The DNA for the CDR3 is TGTGCCAGCAGCTTCGGACTAGCGGGGGGAGACGAGCAGTACTTC. It specifies CASSFGLAGGDEQYF.

V and J are TRBV3-1 (or the pseudogene TRBV3-2) and TRBJ1-2; 9 bases are a match to TRBD1. CDR1 is LGHDT, CDR2 YNNKEL, per germline (reference sequence). The junction had 6 bases not matched to a gene; V was cut back by 3 bases and J by 1 base. The CDR3 is 16 amino acids. DNA for the CDR3: TGTGCCAGCAGCCACATCGGGACAGGGCTTAACTATGGCTACACCTTC. Protein: CASSHIGTGLNYGYTF.

The count of this clone is one. The rearrangement links TRBV12-5 to TRBJ2-1, with 7 bases aligning to TRBD2. The V segment lost 7 bases and the J segment 7 bases; nucleotides outside the gene matches: 19. Germline loops: CDR1 LGHNT, CDR2 FRNRAP. CDR3 length: 17 amino acids. The CDR3 loop is CASANFVGRASVNEQFF. DNA of the CDR3: TGTGCTAGTGCTAATTTCGTGGGGAGGGCCTCGGTGAATGAGCAGTTCTTC. Full variable domain (missing parts from reference TRBV12-5 and TRBJ2-1): DARVTQTPRHKVTEMGQEVTMRCQPILGHNTVFWYRQTMMQGLELLAYFRNRAPLDDSGMPKDRFSAEMPDATLATLKIQPSEPRDSAVYFCASANFVGRASVNEQFFGPGTRLTVL.

The CDR3 nucleotides read TGTGCCAGCAGCCCCACACCCAAACTAGCTGGGGCCAACGTCCTGACTTTC. Translated, it gives CASSPTPKLAGANVLTF. The chain employs TRBV2 and TRBJ2-6; tentatively, D is TRBD2 (5 bases). The V gene's germline CDR1 is SNHLY and CDR2 FYNNEI. V lost 6 bases and J 2 bases, leaving 17 bases between the germline ends. This CDR3 is built from 17 residues. Supplemented by reference TRBV2 and TRBJ2-6, the full variable domain reads EPEVTQTPSHQVTQMGQEVILRCVPISNHLYFYWYRQILGQKVEFLVSFYNNEISEKSEIFDDQFSVERPDGSNFTLKIRSTKLEDSAMYFCASSPTPKLAGANVLTFGAGSRLTVL.

This clone appeared a few times. The DNA for the CDR3 is TGTGCCACCGGCCAGGGGGCTCTGATTGTCGGCACTGAAGCTTTCTTT. This codes for CATGQGALIVGTEAFF. The chain uses TRBV5-6 and TRBJ1-1; 8 bases map to TRBD1. Germline assignment: CDR1 SGHDT and CDR2 YYEEEE. This CDR3 is built from 16 residues. V was pared by 9 bases and J by 4 bases, with 17 bases of the junction left unmatched.

V is TRBV5-3 and J is TRBJ2-1, with TRBD2 matching over 13 bases. TRBV5-3 is an ORF, and what it does is uncertain. Trimming at V came to 6 bases and at J to 3 bases, leaving 6 bases not matched to a gene. The CDR3 runs to 16 residues. The CDR3 spells CARTPGLAGDYNEQFF. The CDR3 DNA reads as TGTGCCAGAACCCCAGGACTAGCGGGAGACTACAATGAGCAGTTCTTC.

The chain links TRBV25-1 to TRBJ2-1; D may be TRBD2 (5 bases). V was trimmed by 6 bases and J by 2 bases, leaving 11 bases between them. Germline V gene data show CDR1 as MGHDK and CDR2 as SYGVNS. This CDR3 region has 14 residues. CDR3 in DNA: TGTGCCAGCAGCGAAGAGGGCACCTACAATGAGCAGTTCTTC. Translated: CASSEEGTYNEQFF.

The chain recombines TRBV10-3 with TRBJ1-2; TRBD1 matches at 9 bases. The V gene's germline CDR1 is ENHRY and CDR2 SYGVKD. The CDR3 spans 17 residues. V lost 0 bases to trimming and J lost 2 bases; unmatched junction nucleotides: 7. Written as DNA, the CDR3 is TGTGCCATCAGTGAGTCCAGGACAGGGGTCTCCAACTATGGCTACACCTTC. Translating gives CAISESRTGVSNYGYTF.

This clone appeared a single time. The rearrangement links TRBV18 to TRBJ1-2, with 7 bases that match TRBD1. V dropped 5 bases and J dropped 6; count of bases not matched to a gene: 6. The CDR3 is 13 amino acids. From germline, CDR1 is KGHSH and CDR2 LQKENI. Here the CDR3 reads CASSSGQDDGYTF. DNA of the CDR3: TGTGCCAGCTCATCCGGACAGGATGATGGCTACACCTTC.

The chain recombines TRBV6-5 with TRBJ1-6; 8 bases match TRBD1. The CDR3 length is 15 residues. V lost 0 bases to trimming and J lost 8 bases; unmatched junction nucleotides: 3. CDR1 MNHEY and CDR2 SVGAGI come from the germline V gene. The CDR3 DNA is TGTGCCAGCAGTTACTCGACAGGGGCAGATTCACCCCTCCACTTT. Translation gives CASSYSTGADSPLHF.

The chain uses TRBV11-2 and TRBJ2-5, with a possible D match to TRBD2 (6 bases). Germline lookup yields CDR1 SGHAT and CDR2 FQNNGV. V was trimmed by 2 bases and J by 5 bases, leaving 18 bases between them. CDR3 length equals 16 residues. CDR3 in amino acids: CASSLWQRASSETQYF. As DNA, the CDR3 is TGTGCCAGCAGCTTATGGCAGCGGGCCTCGTCGGAGACCCAGTACTTC.

This clone was found many times. This chain joins TRBV6-5 and TRBJ1-6, with a weak D call TRBD1 (5 bases). This CDR3 has 15 residues. Looked up from germline, CDR1 is MNHEY and CDR2 is SVGAGI. The V and J ends lost 5 bases and 6 bases respectively, with 14 bases between them. The CDR3 DNA reads TGTGCCAGCAGTACGGGGGAAACGGGTAATTCACCCCTCCACTTT. Protein: CASSTGETGNSPLHF.

This clone was observed a few times. The CDR3 DNA follows: TGTGCCAGCAGTTACTTCCCCGGGACAGATGCCTCACCCCTCCACTTT. Protein: CASSYFPGTDASPLHF. This chain uses TRBV6-5 with TRBJ1-6, with 7 bases identical to TRBD1. This CDR3 is built from 16 residues. Germline V gene data show CDR1 as MNHEY and CDR2 as SVGAGI. J lost 10 bases, V lost 1 base, and 10 bases had no gene match.

The chain is built from TRBV6-2 or TRBV6-3 and TRBJ1-2, with a tentative D call TRBD1 (6 bases). Per the germline V gene, CDR1 is MNHEY and CDR2 is SVGEGT. This CDR3 comprises 15 residues. Trimming shortened V by 2 bases and J by 12 bases, and 22 bases separated the two germline ends. The CDR3 region has the DNA TGTGCCAGCAGTTACCCCAAGACAGGAGTCGATGCGAACACCTTC. Its protein is CASSYPKTGVDANTF.

With regard to this clone: Additional DNA sequences in this sample encode the identical CDR3. The V gene is TRBV2, the J gene TRBJ1-5, with D unresolved. Germline V gives CDR1 SNHLY, CDR2 FYNNEI. V shed 4 bases and J shed 0 bases, with 10 bases lying between them. This CDR3 is built from 15 residues. The CDR3 nucleotides are TGTGCCAGCAGTGTAACAGCCGATAGCAATCAGCCCCAGCATTTT. Amino acid sequence: CASSVTADSNQPQHF.